Listed here is a single T cell receptor beta chain. This entry belongs to a study of cytomegalovirus exposure and HLA in healthy donors. The CDR3 is made up of 16 amino acids. With 4 bases clipped from V and 2 bases from J, the junction kept 9 bases outside the gene matches. Germline V gene lookup returns CDR1 MNHEY and CDR2 SVGAGI. Researchers ran the PCR with 60 Vbeta and 13 Jbeta primers. The data were produced by immunoSEQ multiplex PCR, yet TCRdb's version contains in-frame clones alone and is incomplete. The repertoire holds around 200,000 clones, with roughly 87% as singletons. Specimen: PBMCs. The source is a man over 45 in good health and CMV-seronegative. V usage is TRBV6-5 and J usage is TRBJ2-3; TRBD1 agrees at 7 bases. CDR3 DNA: TGTGCCAGCAGTTCGAGACGGACAGGAACCACAGATACGCAGTATTTT. This encodes CASSSRRTGTTDTQYF.